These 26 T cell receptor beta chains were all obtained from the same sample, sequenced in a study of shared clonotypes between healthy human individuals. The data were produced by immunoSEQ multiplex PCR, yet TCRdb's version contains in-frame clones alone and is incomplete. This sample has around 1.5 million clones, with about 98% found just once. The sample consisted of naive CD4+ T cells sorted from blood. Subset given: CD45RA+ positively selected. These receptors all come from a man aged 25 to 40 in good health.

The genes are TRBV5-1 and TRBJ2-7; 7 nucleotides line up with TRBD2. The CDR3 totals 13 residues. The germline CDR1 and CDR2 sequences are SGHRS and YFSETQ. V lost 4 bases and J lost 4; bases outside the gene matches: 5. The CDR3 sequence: CASSRDYLYEQYF. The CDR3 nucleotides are TGCGCCAGCAGCAGGGACTACCTTTACGAGCAGTACTTC.

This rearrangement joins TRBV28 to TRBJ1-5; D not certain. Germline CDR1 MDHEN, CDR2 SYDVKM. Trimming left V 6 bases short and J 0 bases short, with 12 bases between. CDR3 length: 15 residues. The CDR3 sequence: CASSQNSYSNQPQHF. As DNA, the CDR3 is TGTGCCAGCAGCCAGAACAGTTATAGCAATCAGCCCCAGCATTTT.

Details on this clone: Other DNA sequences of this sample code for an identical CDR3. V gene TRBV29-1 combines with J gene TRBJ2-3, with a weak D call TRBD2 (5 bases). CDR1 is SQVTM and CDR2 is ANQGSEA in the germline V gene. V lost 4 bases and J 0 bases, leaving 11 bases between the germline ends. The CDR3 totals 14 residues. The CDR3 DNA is TGCAGCGTTGGAAAGCGACTAAGCACAGATACGCAGTATTTT. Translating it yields CSVGKRLSTDTQYF.

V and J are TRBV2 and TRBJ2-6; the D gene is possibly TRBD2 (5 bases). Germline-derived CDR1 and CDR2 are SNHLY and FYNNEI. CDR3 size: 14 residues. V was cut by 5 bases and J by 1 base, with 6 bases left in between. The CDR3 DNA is TGTGCCAGCAGTAGGGAGTCTGGGGCCAACGTCCTGACTTTC. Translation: CASSRESGANVLTF. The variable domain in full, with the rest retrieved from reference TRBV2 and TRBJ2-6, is EPEVTQTPSHQVTQMGQEVILRCVPISNHLYFYWYRQILGQKVEFLVSFYNNEISEKSEIFDDQFSVERPDGSNFTLKIRSTKLEDSAMYFCASSRESGANVLTFGAGSRLTVL.

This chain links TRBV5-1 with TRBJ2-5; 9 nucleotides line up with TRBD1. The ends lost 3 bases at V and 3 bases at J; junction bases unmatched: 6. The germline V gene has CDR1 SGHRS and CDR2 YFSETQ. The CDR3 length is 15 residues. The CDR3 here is CASSSGDRAEETQYF. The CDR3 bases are TGCGCCAGCAGCTCGGGGGACAGGGCGGAAGAGACCCAGTACTTC.

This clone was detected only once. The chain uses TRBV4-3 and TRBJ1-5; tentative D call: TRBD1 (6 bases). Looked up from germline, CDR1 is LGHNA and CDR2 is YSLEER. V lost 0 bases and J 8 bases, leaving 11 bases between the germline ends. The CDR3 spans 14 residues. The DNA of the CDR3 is TGCGCCAGCAGCCAAGACAGGGGAGTTGAGCCCCAGCATTTT. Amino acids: CASSQDRGVEPQHF.

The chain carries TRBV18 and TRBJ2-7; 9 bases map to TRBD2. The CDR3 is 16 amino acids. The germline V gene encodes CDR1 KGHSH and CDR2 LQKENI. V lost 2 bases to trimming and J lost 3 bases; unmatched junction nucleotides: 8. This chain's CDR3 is CASSPIRTSEFYEQYF. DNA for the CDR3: TGTGCCAGCTCACCAATCAGGACTAGCGAATTCTACGAGCAGTACTTC.

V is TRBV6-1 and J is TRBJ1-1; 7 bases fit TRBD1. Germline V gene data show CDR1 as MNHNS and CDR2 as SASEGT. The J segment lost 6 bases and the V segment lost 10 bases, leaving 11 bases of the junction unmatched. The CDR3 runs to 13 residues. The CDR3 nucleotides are TGTGCCACCAGGACAGGCAAAGGGGCTGAAGCTTTCTTT. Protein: CATRTGKGAEAFF.

The CDR3 loop reads CASSVGHRGPSNEQFF. The CDR3 DNA reads as TGTGCCAGCAGCGTAGGTCATAGGGGGCCCTCCAATGAGCAGTTCTTC. This chain uses TRBV9 with TRBJ2-1, with 7 bases aligning to TRBD1. J gave up 6 bases and V 0 bases, and 9 bases lay outside the gene matches. The germline gives CDR1 SGDLS, CDR2 YYNGEE. CDR3 length: 16 amino acids.

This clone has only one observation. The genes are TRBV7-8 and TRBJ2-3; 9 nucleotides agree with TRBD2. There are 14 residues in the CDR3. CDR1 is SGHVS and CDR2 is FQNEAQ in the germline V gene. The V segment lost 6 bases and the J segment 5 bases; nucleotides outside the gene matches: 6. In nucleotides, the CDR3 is TGTGCCAGCAGGGCGGGAGGGCCGATAGATACGCAGTATTTT. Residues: CASRAGGPIDTQYF.

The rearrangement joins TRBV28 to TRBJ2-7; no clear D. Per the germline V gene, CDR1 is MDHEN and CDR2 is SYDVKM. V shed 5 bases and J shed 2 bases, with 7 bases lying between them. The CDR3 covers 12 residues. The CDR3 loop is CASSTVTYEQYF. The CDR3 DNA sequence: TGTGCCAGCAGTACAGTCACCTACGAGCAGTACTTC.

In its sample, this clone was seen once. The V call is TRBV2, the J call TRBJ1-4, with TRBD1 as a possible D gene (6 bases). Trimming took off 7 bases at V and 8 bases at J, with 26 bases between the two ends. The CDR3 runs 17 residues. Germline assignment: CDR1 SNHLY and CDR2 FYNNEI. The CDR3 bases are TGTGCCAGCACATCCCGGCGGTCGGCAGGGGCAGGGGAAAAACTGTTTTTT. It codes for CASTSRRSAGAGEKLFF.

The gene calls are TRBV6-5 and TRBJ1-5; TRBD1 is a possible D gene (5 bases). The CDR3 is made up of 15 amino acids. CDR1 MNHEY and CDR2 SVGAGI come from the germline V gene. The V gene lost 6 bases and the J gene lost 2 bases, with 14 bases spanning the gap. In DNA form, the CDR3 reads TGTGCCAGCAGCCTACGCAGGGATGGCAATCAGCCCCAGCATTTT. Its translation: CASSLRRDGNQPQHF.

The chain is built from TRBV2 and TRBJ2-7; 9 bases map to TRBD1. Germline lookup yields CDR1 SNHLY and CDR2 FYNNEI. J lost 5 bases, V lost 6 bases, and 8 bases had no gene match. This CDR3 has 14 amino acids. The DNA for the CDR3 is TGTGCCAGCAGGGAAACAGGGGGCAGGAACGAGCAGTACTTC. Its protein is CASRETGGRNEQYF.

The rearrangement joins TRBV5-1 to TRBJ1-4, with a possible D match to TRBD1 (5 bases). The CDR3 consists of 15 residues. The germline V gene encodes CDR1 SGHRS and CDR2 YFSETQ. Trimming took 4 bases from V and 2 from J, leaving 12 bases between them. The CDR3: CASSRGFPTNEKLFF. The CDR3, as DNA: TGCGCCAGCAGCAGGGGTTTTCCGACTAATGAAAAACTGTTTTTT. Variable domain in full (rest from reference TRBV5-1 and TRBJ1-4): KAGVTQTPRYLIKTRGQQVTLSCSPISGHRSVSWYQQTPGQGLQFLFEYFSETQRNKGNFPGRFSGRQFSNSRSEMNVSTLELGDSALYLCASSRGFPTNEKLFFGSGTQLSVL.

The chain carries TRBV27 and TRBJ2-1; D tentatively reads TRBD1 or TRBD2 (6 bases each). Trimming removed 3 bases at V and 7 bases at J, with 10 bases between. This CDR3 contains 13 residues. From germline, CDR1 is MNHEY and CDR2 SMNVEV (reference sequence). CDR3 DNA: TGTGCCAGCAGTTTCCAGGGGAGGAATGAGCAGTTCTTC. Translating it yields CASSFQGRNEQFF.

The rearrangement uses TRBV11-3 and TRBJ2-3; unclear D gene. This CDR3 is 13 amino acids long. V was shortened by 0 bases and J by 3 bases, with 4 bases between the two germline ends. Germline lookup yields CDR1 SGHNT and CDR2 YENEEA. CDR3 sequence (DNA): TGTGCCAGCAGCTTAGAGCGTACAGATACGCAGTATTTT. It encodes CASSLERTDTQYF. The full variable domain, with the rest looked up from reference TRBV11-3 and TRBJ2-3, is EAGVVQSPRYKIIEKKQPVAFWCNPISGHNTLYWYLQNLGQGPELLIRYENEEAVDDSQLPKDRFSAERLKGVDSTLKIQPAELGDSAVYLCASSLERTDTQYFGPGTRLTVL.

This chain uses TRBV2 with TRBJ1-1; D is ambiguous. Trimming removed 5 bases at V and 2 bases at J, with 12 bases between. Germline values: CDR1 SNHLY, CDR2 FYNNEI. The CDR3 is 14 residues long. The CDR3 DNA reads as TGTGCCAGCAGTTTGCTCGGGTTCAACACTGAAGCTTTCTTT. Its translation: CASSLLGFNTEAFF.

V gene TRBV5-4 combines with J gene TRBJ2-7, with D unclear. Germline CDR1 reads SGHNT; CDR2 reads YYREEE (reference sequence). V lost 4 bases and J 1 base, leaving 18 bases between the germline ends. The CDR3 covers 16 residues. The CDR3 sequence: CASSLSVVADSYEQYF. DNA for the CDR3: TGTGCCAGCAGCCTATCAGTCGTCGCTGATTCCTACGAGCAGTACTTC.

This chain's CDR3 is CASSFGLAASGANVLTF. The DNA for the CDR3 is TGTGCCAGCAGTTTTGGACTAGCGGCCTCTGGGGCCAACGTCCTGACTTTC. This rearrangement joins TRBV27 to TRBJ2-6; TRBD2 agrees at 10 bases. CDR3 length: 17 residues. The V segment lost 3 bases and the J segment 0 bases; nucleotides outside the gene matches: 2. Germline lookup yields CDR1 MNHEY and CDR2 SMNVEV (reference sequence).

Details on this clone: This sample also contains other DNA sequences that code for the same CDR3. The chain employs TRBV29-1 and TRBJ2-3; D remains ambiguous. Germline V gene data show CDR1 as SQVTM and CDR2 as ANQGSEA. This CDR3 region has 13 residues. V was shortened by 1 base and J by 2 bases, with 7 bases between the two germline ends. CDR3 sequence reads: CSVEGRTTDTQYF. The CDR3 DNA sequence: TGCAGCGTTGAAGGGAGAACCACAGATACGCAGTATTTT.

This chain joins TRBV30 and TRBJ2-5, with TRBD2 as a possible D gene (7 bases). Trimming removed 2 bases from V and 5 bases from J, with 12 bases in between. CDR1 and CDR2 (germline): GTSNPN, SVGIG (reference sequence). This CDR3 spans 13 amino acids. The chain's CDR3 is CAWSWGGRETQYF. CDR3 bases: TGTGCCTGGAGTTGGGGGGGCAGGGAGACCCAGTACTTC.

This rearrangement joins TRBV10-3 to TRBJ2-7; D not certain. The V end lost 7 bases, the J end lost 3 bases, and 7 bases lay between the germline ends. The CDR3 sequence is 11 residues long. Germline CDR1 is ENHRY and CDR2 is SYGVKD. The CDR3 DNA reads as TGTGCCATCACGAACAACTACGAGCAGTACTTC. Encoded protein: CAITNNYEQYF.

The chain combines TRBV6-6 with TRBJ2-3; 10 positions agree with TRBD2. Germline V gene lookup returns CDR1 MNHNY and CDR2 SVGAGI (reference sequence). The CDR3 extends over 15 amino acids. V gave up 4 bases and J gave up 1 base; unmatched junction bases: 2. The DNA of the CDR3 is TGTGCCAGCAGTTGGACTAGCGGTCGCACAGATACGCAGTATTTT. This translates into CASSWTSGRTDTQYF.

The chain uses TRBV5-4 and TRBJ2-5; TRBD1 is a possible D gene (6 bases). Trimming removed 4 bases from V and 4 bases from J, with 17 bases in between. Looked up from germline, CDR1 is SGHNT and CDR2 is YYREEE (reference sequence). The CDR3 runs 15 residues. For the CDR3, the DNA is TGTGCCAGCAGCACCTATCAGGGGATCCGAGAGACCCAGTACTTC. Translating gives CASSTYQGIRETQYF.

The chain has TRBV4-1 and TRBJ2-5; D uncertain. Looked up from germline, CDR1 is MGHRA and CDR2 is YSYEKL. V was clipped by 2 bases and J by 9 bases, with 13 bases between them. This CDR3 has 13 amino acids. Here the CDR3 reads CASSQREGDAQYF. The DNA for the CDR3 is TGCGCCAGCAGCCAAAGGGAAGGAGATGCCCAGTACTTC.